This is a list of T cell receptor beta chains from one sample in a study of Ad26.COV2.S vaccination and SARS-CoV-2 variants. TCRdb's table, derived via immunoSEQ multiplex PCR, lists solely in-frame clones and lacks some. The sample has hundreds of thousands of clones; around 88% are singletons. The material was peripheral blood, obtained in a trial of Ad26.COV2.S vaccine versus placebo. The receptors here all came from a person aged 18-60 years who received the Ad26.COV2.S COVID-19 vaccine or a placebo. Each CDR3 is given with its conserved first and last residue. A D gene is named only where the DNA matches it firmly. The size of a clone is reported for some rows only, either as once, few or many, or as a class for expanded clones.

size	D	length	V	J	DNA	CDR3
NA	NA	10	TRBV5-1	TRBJ1-1	TGCGCCAGCAGCTTGACACAAGGGGGTTTT	CASSLTQGGF
few	NA	16	TRBV10-3	TRBJ1-5	TGTGCCATCAGTGAGGGGACTGATTCTAGCAATCAGCCCCAGCATTTT	CAISEGTDSSNQPQHF
NA	TRBD1	14	TRBV10-3	TRBJ1-1	TGTGCCACCACCGGGACAGGGCCTATGTCGGAAGCTTTCTTT	CATTGTGPMSEAFF
NA	TRBD1	14	TRBV7-2	TRBJ1-1	TGTGCCAGCAGCATCAGGGGGGTAAACACTGAAGCTTTCTTT	CASSIRGVNTEAFF
NA	NA	16	TRBV9	TRBJ2-7	TGTGCCAGCAGCTCCCCGAGGGGGGCGGCGGCCTACGAGCAGTACTTC	CASSSPRGAAAYEQYF
NA	NA	13	TRBV7-3	TRBJ2-3	TGTGCCAGCAGCTCCATTAGCACAGATACGCAGTATTTT	CASSSISTDTQYF
NA	TRBD2	16	TRBV5-1	TRBJ2-3	TGCGCCAGCAGCTTGAATGGCGGGGGGAACACAGATACGCAGTATTTT	CASSLNGGGNTDTQYF
NA	NA	12	TRBV30	TRBJ2-7	TGTGCCTGGACGACTCGCTCCTACGAGCAGTACTTC	CAWTTRSYEQYF
NA	NA	15	TRBV5-1	TRBJ2-5	TGCGCCAGCAGCGGTATGAACCCCCCTCGGGAGACCCAGTACTTC	CASSGMNPPRETQYF
NA	NA	15	TRBV7-9	TRBJ2-3	TGTGCCAGCAGCTTGGGACTCTCACCCACAGATACGCAGTATTTT	CASSLGLSPTDTQYF
NA	NA	15	TRBV28	TRBJ1-5	TGTGCCAGCAGTTCTATCTACCGGCCTAATCAGCCCCAGCATTTT	CASSSIYRPNQPQHF
NA	NA	13	TRBV4-3	TRBJ2-3	TGCGCCAGCAGCCAAGATAGTAGCTATACGCAGTATTTT	CASSQDSSYTQYF
NA	NA	18	TRBV19	TRBJ2-3	TGTGCCAGTAGTCCCGCCGGGACTGACGTTCGTGGGCCAGATACGCAGTATTTT	CASSPAGTDVRGPDTQYF
NA	TRBD2	14	TRBV14	TRBJ2-7	TGTGCCAGCAGCCGGACTAGCGGGGGTTACGAGCAGTACTTC	CASSRTSGGYEQYF
once	NA	14	TRBV6-2/TRBV6-3	TRBJ2-1	TGTGCCAGCAGTTACCTGGGGGCCTACAATGAGCAGTTCTTC	CASSYLGAYNEQFF
few	NA	12	TRBV7-2	TRBJ1-1	TGTGCCAGCAGCTCCCAGAACACTGAAGCTTTCTTT	CASSSQNTEAFF
once	TRBD1	15	TRBV19	TRBJ1-2	TGTGCCAGTAGTATACCGCCGGGACAGATTTATGGCTACACCTTC	CASSIPPGQIYGYTF
NA	NA	20	TRBV21-1	TRBJ2-2	TGTGCCAGCAGCAAAGCGGAGAGGGCAGGCCGACCTTCGAACACCGGGGAGCTGTTTTTT	CASSKAERAGRPSNTGELFF
NA	NA	16	TRBV6-2/TRBV6-3	TRBJ2-1	TGTGCCAGCAGTTACCCCCGGGACTCACTTAACTGGGAGCAGTTCTTC	CASSYPRDSLNWEQFF
NA	NA	16	TRBV6-4	TRBJ2-2	TGTGCCAGCAGTGAAGAGTGGGTGGCGAACACCGGGGAGCTGTTTTTT	CASSEEWVANTGELFF
NA	NA	13	TRBV5-1	TRBJ1-5	TGCGCCAGCAGCGTCGAGGGAATTCAGCCCCAGCATTTT	CASSVEGIQPQHF
NA	NA	13	TRBV5-4	TRBJ2-5	TGTGCCACCCGCCCGGGGGTCCAAGAGACCCAGTACTTC	CATRPGVQETQYF
NA	NA	16	TRBV10-1	TRBJ2-7	TGCGCCAGCAGGCGGGGCAGGGGAGTGGGTTCCTACGAGCAGTACTTC	CASRRGRGVGSYEQYF
NA	TRBD2	15	TRBV19	TRBJ2-1	TGTGCCAGTAGTATAGGGGCGGGAGCAAATAATGAGCAGTTCTTC	CASSIGAGANNEQFF
NA	NA	18	TRBV21-1	TRBJ2-3	TGTGCCAGCAGCAGACTCATGGGGACCCAGTTGATTTTGGATACGCAGTATTTT	CASSRLMGTQLILDTQYF
once	NA	13	TRBV28	TRBJ1-4	TGTGCCAGCAGTTTATACGGTTATGAAAAACTGTTTTTT	CASSLYGYEKLFF
NA	NA	14	TRBV9	TRBJ2-2	TGTGCCAGCAGCGTAGAGTACCGCACCGGGGAGCTGTTTTTT	CASSVEYRTGELFF
NA	NA	13	TRBV7-9	TRBJ2-6	TGTGCCAGCAGCTCACCTGGGGCCAACGTCCTGACTTTC	CASSSPGANVLTF
NA	NA	13	TRBV6-2/TRBV6-3	TRBJ1-4	TGTGCCAGCAGTTATGGGGGGCGGGAAAAACTGTTTTTT	CASSYGGREKLFF
NA	NA	15	TRBV7-2	TRBJ1-5	TGTGCCAGCAGCTTAGTGGGGGGAGGCAATCAGCCCCAGCATTTT	CASSLVGGGNQPQHF
once	NA	16	TRBV9	TRBJ2-2	TGTGCCAGCAGCGTAGGGGCGGGCTCGAACACCGGGGAGCTGTTTTTT	CASSVGAGSNTGELFF
NA	NA	15	TRBV6-1	TRBJ1-2	TGTGCCAGCAGTGAACATGACAGAACACTTCTGGGCTACACCTTC	CASSEHDRTLLGYTF
NA	TRBD1	16	TRBV6-2/TRBV6-3	TRBJ1-5	TGTGCCAGCAGTTACGAAGTTGGGACAGGAGATCAGCCCCAGCATTTT	CASSYEVGTGDQPQHF
NA	TRBD2	15	TRBV7-2	TRBJ2-3	TGTGCCAGCAGCTACGGACTAGCGGGGGGAGATACGCAGTATTTT	CASSYGLAGGDTQYF
NA	NA	15	TRBV14	TRBJ2-1	TGTGCCAGCAGCCAAGATGGGACATTCTACAATGAGCAGTTCTTC	CASSQDGTFYNEQFF
NA	TRBD1	19	TRBV7-2	TRBJ1-6	TGTGCCAGCAGCTTAGTGGGGACAGGGGGAAGCTCCTATAATTCACCCCTCCACTTT	CASSLVGTGGSSYNSPLHF
NA	NA	14	TRBV5-1	TRBJ1-2	TGCGCCAGCAGCCTGGGGGTCACGGACTATGGCTACACCTTC	CASSLGVTDYGYTF
NA	NA	15	TRBV5-1	TRBJ1-3	TGCGCCAGCAGCTCAACTGGAAGCTCTGGAAACACCATATATTTT	CASSSTGSSGNTIYF
NA	NA	14	TRBV7-9	TRBJ1-1	TGTGCCAGCAGCTTAGTGGCGAGGGTCACTGAAGCTTTCTTT	CASSLVARVTEAFF
NA	TRBD2	15	TRBV18	TRBJ2-1	TGTGCCAGCTCAACATGGACTAGCGGGAGGGATGAGCAGTTCTTC	CASSTWTSGRDEQFF
once	TRBD1	13	TRBV28	TRBJ1-2	TGTGCCAGCAGTCCTGGACAGGGTGGTGGCTACACCTTC	CASSPGQGGGYTF
NA	NA	14	TRBV10-1	TRBJ2-2	TGCGCCAGCAGCGCTTCACGGAACACCGGGGAGCTGTTTTTT	CASSASRNTGELFF